The source of this T cell receptor beta chain is a study of shared clonotypes between healthy human individuals. This clone occurred once. Trimming cost V 3 bases and J 0 bases, with 12 bases left between them. The germline V gene encodes CDR1 SNHLY and CDR2 FYNNEI. This CDR3 comprises 15 residues. Profiling relied on immunoSEQ multiplex PCR, and the TCRdb table lists in-frame clones only, not all of them. The data hold about 2 million clones, with 95% observed a single time. V and J are TRBV2 and TRBJ2-7; D remains ambiguous. The receptor's source is a man aged 18-30 years in good health. The sequenced sample was naive CD4+ T cells sorted from blood. The subset was: CD45RA+ positively selected. DNA for the CDR3: TGTGCCAGCAGTGAGACAACCCAGAGCTCCTACGAGCAGTACTTC. Its protein product is CASSETTQSSYEQYF.